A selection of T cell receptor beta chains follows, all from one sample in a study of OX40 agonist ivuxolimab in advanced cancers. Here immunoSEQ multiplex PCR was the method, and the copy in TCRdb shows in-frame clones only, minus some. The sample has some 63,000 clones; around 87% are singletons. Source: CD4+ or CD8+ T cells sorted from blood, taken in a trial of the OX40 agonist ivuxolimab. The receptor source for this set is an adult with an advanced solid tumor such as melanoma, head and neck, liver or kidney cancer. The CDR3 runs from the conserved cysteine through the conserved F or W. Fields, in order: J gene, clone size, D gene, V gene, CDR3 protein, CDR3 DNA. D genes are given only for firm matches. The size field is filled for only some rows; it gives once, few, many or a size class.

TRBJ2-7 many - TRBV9 CASSVGGTGVTYEQYF TGTGCCAGCAGCGTAGGAGGAACAGGCGTAACCTACGAGCAGTACTTC
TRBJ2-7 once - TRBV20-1 CSAMTVNEQYF TGCAGTGCTATGACAGTAAACGAGCAGTACTTC
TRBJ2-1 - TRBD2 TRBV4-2 CASSPRGAGGQNEQFF TGTGCCAGCAGCCCCCGGGGAGCGGGAGGGCAGAATGAGCAGTTCTTC
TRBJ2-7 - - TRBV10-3 CASGTDLDEQYF TGTGCCAGCGGGACCGACCTTGACGAGCAGTACTTC
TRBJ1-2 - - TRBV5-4 CASSLVTMDGYTF TGTGCCAGCAGCTTGGTTACAATGGATGGCTACACCTTC
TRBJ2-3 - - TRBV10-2 CASSEGAWDPDTQYF TGCGCCAGCAGTGAGGGGGCGTGGGACCCAGATACGCAGTATTTT
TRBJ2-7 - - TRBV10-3 CALAPGDSYEQYF TGTGCCCTTGCCCCCGGGGACTCCTACGAGCAGTACTTC
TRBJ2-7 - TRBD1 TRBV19 CASSHGTGAYEQYF TGTGCCAGTAGTCACGGGACAGGGGCGTACGAGCAGTACTTC
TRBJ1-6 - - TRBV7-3 CASSFFPASPLHF TGTGCCAGCAGCTTTTTCCCTGCTTCACCCCTCCACTTT
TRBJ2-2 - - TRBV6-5 CASSYKENTGELFF TGTGCCAGCAGTTACAAGGAGAACACCGGGGAGCTGTTTTTT
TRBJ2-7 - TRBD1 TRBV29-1 CSVVVRDRVYEQYF TGCAGCGTCGTCGTTCGGGACAGGGTCTACGAGCAGTACTTC
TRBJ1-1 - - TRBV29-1 CGLVFSDTEAFF TGTGGGCTCGTATTCTCGGACACTGAAGCTTTCTTT
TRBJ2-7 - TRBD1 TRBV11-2 CASSFNGQGSSYEQYF TGTGCCAGCAGCTTTAATGGACAGGGGAGCTCCTACGAGCAGTACTTC
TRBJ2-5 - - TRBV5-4 CASSPGPGTQETQYF TGTGCCAGCAGCCCGGGGCCCGGGACTCAAGAGACCCAGTACTTC
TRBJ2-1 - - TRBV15 CATSRPELGLNNEQFF TGTGCCACCAGCAGACCGGAACTCGGACTCAACAATGAGCAGTTCTTC
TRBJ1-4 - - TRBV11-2 CASSLGGYSNEKLFF TGTGCCAGCAGCTTAGGAGGCTACTCTAATGAAAAACTGTTTTTT
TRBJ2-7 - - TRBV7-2 CASSFGLTYEQYF TGTGCCAGCAGCTTCGGACTGACCTACGAGCAGTACTTC
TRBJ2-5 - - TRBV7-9 CASSQIQETQYF TGTGCCAGCAGCCAGATCCAAGAGACCCAGTACTTC
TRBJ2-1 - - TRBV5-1 CASSLTGAAPNEQFF TGCGCCAGCAGCTTGACTGGGGCGGCCCCCAATGAGCAGTTCTTC
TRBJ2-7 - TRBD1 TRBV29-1 CSVEGDRSYRQYF TGCAGCGTTGAAGGGGACAGGTCTTACCGGCAGTACTTC
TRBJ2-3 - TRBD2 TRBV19 CASRGLAGAGDTQYF TGTGCCAGTAGAGGCCTAGCGGGAGCCGGAGATACGCAGTATTTT
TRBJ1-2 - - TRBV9 CASSVWEGMDYGYTF TGTGCCAGCAGCGTATGGGAGGGAATGGACTATGGCTACACCTTC